What follows are 3 T cell receptor beta chains derived from one specimen sequenced in a study of vaccination and CD4 T cells after COVID-19. No antigen has been assigned to these receptors. The Oncomine TCR Beta short-read assay was what sequenced the DNA obtained from cultured CD4+ T cells. TCRdb ran MiXCR on the PCR reads and lists one entry per CDR3 protein. The sample has about 5,700 distinct CDR3 sequences, approximately 40% seen once. Treatment: roughly ten-day PBMC culture with coronavirus spike peptide pools or control peptides (ViraFEST assay). CD4+ T cells of the unexposed donor were collected before the COVID-19 pandemic (2011-2018). The sample comprised CD4+ T cells from blood, cultured in vitro. The receptor set was obtained from a human donor in good health.

The chain carries TRBV2 and TRBJ2-5; a weak D match, TRBD1 (6 bases). Germline loops: CDR1 SNHLY, CDR2 FYNNEI. The V end lost 6 bases, the J end lost 2 bases, and 10 bases lay between the germline ends. The CDR3 is 13 amino acids. The CDR3 is CASSWTVQETQYF. The CDR3 nucleotides are TGTGCCAGCAGCTGGACAGTACAAGAGACCCAGTACTTC.

V is TRBV7-2 and J is TRBJ1-1, with D tentatively TRBD1 (5 bases). V lost 1 base, J lost 5 bases, and 11 bases lay in between. Germline assignment: CDR1 SGHTA and CDR2 FQGNSA. CDR3 length equals 14 residues. CDR3 in amino acids: CASSLGDGWTEAFF. Written as DNA, the CDR3 is TGTGCCAGCAGCTTAGGGGACGGTTGGACTGAAGCTTTCTTT.

The chain combines TRBV5-1 with TRBJ1-1; D gene unclear. CDR1 and CDR2 (germline): SGHRS, YFSETQ. The CDR3 runs 13 residues. V lost 0 bases and J lost 3, with 6 bases in between. CDR3 nucleotide sequence: TGCGCCAGCAGCTTGGCTACGGACACTGAAGCTTTCTTT. Encoded protein: CASSLATDTEAFF.